The sequence of this TCR beta chain was determined in a study of T cells in Graves' hyperthyroidism and ophthalmopathy. Whole-study results and caveats: Most expanded thyroid clonotypes above 0.001 also appeared in blood.

CDR1 is DFQATT, CDR2 SNEGSKA, per germline (reference sequence). V was cut by 7 bases and J by 6 bases, with 15 bases left in between. This CDR3 is 12 amino acids long. Absent ophthalmopathy progression within 18 months defined stable Graves' hyperthyroidism. Aged 18 to 65, the patients had hyperthyroidism that was newly diagnosed and had lasted under 2 months. PBMCs were obtained from about 9 ml fresh peripheral blood. There were TCR beta CDR3 regions amplified from RNA transcripts. In the first-round RT-PCR of the TCR CDR3, the HTBI primer set was used. TCRdb analysed the multiplex PCR reads with MiXCR anew, one entry per CDR3 protein. The sample yields 500,000 to 550,000 distinct CDR3 sequences, under 25% seen once. On this clonotype: The antigen remains unidentified.

This sequence joins TRBV20-1 and TRBJ1-2; D gene unclear. The receptor's source is a man between 18 and 35 years old with Graves' hyperthyroidism. The sample comprised blood. CDR3 loop: CSVWTVVDGYTF. The CDR3 nucleotides are TGCAGTGTCTGGACGGTCGTAGATGGCTACACCTTC.